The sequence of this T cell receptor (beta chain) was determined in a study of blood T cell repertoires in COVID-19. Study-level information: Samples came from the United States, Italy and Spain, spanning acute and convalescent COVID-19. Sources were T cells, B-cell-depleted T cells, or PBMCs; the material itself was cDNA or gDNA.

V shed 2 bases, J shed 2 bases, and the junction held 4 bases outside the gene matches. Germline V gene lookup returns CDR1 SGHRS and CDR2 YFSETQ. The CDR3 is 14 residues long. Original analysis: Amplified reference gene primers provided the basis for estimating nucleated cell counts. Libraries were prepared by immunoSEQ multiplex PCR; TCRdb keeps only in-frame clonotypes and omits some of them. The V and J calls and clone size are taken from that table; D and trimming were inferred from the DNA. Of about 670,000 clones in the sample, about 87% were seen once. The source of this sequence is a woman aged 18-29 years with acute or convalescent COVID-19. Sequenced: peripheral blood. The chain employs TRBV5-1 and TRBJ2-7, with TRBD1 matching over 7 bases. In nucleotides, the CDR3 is TGCGCCAGCAGCTTCGGGACAGTACCCTACGAGCAGTACTTC. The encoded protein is CASSFGTVPYEQYF. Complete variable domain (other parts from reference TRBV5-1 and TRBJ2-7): KAGVTQTPRYLIKTRGQQVTLSCSPISGHRSVSWYQQTPGQGLQFLFEYFSETQRNKGNFPGRFSGRQFSNSRSEMNVSTLELGDSALYLCASSFGTVPYEQYFGPGTRLTVT.